These 13 T cell receptor beta chains were sequenced from one sample in a study of T cell responses to AZD1222 COVID-19 vaccine (dated by TCRdb to about 2021). Libraries were built with the immunoSEQ multiplex PCR assay. TCRdb obtained this table from immuneACCESS and retained in-frame rearrangements with V and J assigned. These tables miss some clones; where compared with another copy, unresolved V genes account for less than half of the shortfall, and the remainder is unexplained. This sample comprises about 200,000 clones, approximately 93% of them detected only once. Jointly, the top ten make up 1% of the sample. Sample time point, as interpreted from the label and publication: about 28 days (+/-7) after the second vaccine dose. The sequences come from peripheral blood, collected 28 days after the second AZD1222 dose. The receptors come from an adult who received the AZD1222 COVID-19 vaccine.

This rearrangement joins TRBV6-5 to TRBJ1-5, with D possibly being TRBD1 (5 bases). The germline V and J ends were trimmed by 6 bases and 1 base, with 13 bases remaining between them. The CDR3 is 15 residues long. Germline lookup yields CDR1 MNHEY and CDR2 SVGAGI. CDR3 in amino acids: CASRKNQGSNQPQHF. The CDR3 DNA is TGTGCCAGCAGAAAAAACCAGGGCAGCAATCAGCCCCAGCATTTT.

The CDR3 region has the DNA TGTGCCAGCAGTTTCCGACAGGTCCAAGAGACCCAGTACTTC. It codes for CASSFRQVQETQYF. J is TRBJ2-5 and V is TRBV6-2 or TRBV6-3; TRBD1 is a possible D gene (6 bases). V was clipped by 4 bases and J by 1 base, with 10 bases between them. CDR3 length: 14 amino acids. Germline lookup yields CDR1 MNHEY and CDR2 SVGEGT.

The rearrangement links TRBV5-1 to TRBJ2-2; 7 bases align to TRBD1. Germline V CDR1 and CDR2: SGHRS, YFSETQ. The CDR3 spans 16 residues. V dropped 4 bases and J dropped 3; count of bases not matched to a gene: 9. This chain's CDR3 is CASSPIDRDDTGELFF. DNA of the CDR3: TGCGCCAGCAGCCCGATCGACAGGGACGACACCGGGGAGCTGTTTTTT.

This clone has a handful of counts. The CDR3 nucleotides are TGTGCCAGCAGCTTAGAAGCAGGCTCTGGAAACACCATATATTTT. This encodes CASSLEAGSGNTIYF. The chain is built from TRBV7-2 and TRBJ1-3, with no clear D. The CDR3 covers 15 residues. CDR1 and CDR2 from the germline V gene are SGHTA and FQGNSA. Between the trimmed V and J ends, which lost 1 base and 0 bases, there was a span of 7 bases.

On this clone itself: This sample also contains other DNA sequences that code for the same CDR3. The J gene is TRBJ2-7, the V gene TRBV6-5, with TRBD1 identical over 11 bases. CDR3 length equals 15 residues. Germline values: CDR1 MNHEY, CDR2 SVGAGI. J lost 4 bases, V lost 0 bases, and 2 bases had no gene match. As DNA, the CDR3 is TGTGCCAGCAGTTACTCAGGACAGGGGGCTTACGAGCAGTACTTC. Translation: CASSYSGQGAYEQYF.

The chain links TRBV7-3 to TRBJ1-1; 9 bases map to TRBD1. Germline V CDR1 and CDR2: SGHTA, FQGTGA. V lost 2 bases, J lost 0 bases, and 7 bases stayed unmatched. The CDR3 is 17 amino acids. The chain's CDR3 is CASSLSGQGTLNTEAFF. The CDR3 DNA reads TGTGCCAGCAGCTTATCGGGACAGGGAACTTTGAACACTGAAGCTTTCTTT.

The V and J genes are TRBV7-9 and TRBJ1-6, with 8 bases that match TRBD1. Per the germline V gene, CDR1 is SEHNR and CDR2 is FQNEAQ (reference sequence). The V gene end was trimmed by 6 bases and the J gene end by 8 bases; junction bases not matched to a gene: 12. The CDR3 runs 16 residues. The CDR3 coding sequence is TGTGCCAGCAGTCCCCCTCCAGGGACAGGAGATTCACCCCTCCACTTT. It translates to CASSPPPGTGDSPLHF.

The chain couples TRBV5-1 to TRBJ2-1, with D possibly TRBD1 on 6 matching bases. The CDR3 runs 16 residues. Trimming pared 4 bases from V and 3 bases from J, leaving 17 bases between. Germline V lookup: CDR1 SGHRS, CDR2 YFSETQ. The CDR3 sequence: CASSTGQNHIYNEQFF. The DNA for the CDR3 is TGCGCCAGCAGCACAGGACAGAATCACATCTACAATGAGCAGTTCTTC.

This rearrangement joins TRBV19 to TRBJ2-1; TRBD2 aligns across 8 bases. The V gene end was trimmed by 6 bases and the J gene end by 8 bases; junction bases not matched to a gene: 15. Germline assignment: CDR1 LNHDA and CDR2 SQIVND (reference sequence). The CDR3 runs 16 residues. The CDR3 here is CASSPRWAGGGDEQFF. Here the CDR3 DNA reads TGTGCCAGTAGCCCCCGATGGGCGGGGGGCGGGGATGAGCAGTTCTTC.

This chain links TRBV6-1 with TRBJ1-2; D is ambiguous. This CDR3 contains 16 residues. V lost 2 bases to trimming and J lost 0 bases, with 13 bases between them. Germline lookup yields CDR1 MNHNS and CDR2 SASEGT. CDR3 bases: TGTGCCAGCAGTGAACGGAGCCACACAACTAACTATGGCTACACCTTC. It is translated as CASSERSHTTNYGYTF.

The chain carries TRBV7-3 and TRBJ1-6; D is perhaps TRBD1 (6 bases). V was cut by 1 base and J by 7 bases, with 14 bases left in between. CDR1 SGHTA and CDR2 FQGTGA come from the germline V gene. The CDR3 sequence is 16 residues long. CDR3 amino acids: CASSLNSGGRNSPLHF. The CDR3 nucleotides read TGTGCCAGCAGCTTAAACTCCGGGGGGCGAAATTCACCCCTCCACTTT. The full variable domain, completed using reference TRBV7-3 and TRBJ1-6, is GAGVSQTPSNKVTEKGKYVELRCDPISGHTALYWYRQSLGQGPEFLIYFQGTGAADDSGLPNDRFFAVRPEGSVSTLKIQRTERGDSAVYLCASSLNSGGRNSPLHFGNGTRLTVT.

The chain joins TRBV4-1 to TRBJ1-1; unclear D gene. Germline assignment: CDR1 MGHRA and CDR2 YSYEKL. The CDR3 runs to 15 residues. The V end was cut by 1 base, the J end by 1 base, with 10 bases between. DNA for the CDR3: TGCGCCAGCAGCCAAGTTCCCAATCAGAACACTGAAGCTTTCTTT. Protein product: CASSQVPNQNTEAFF.

The chain recombines TRBV6-5 with TRBJ2-7; D is unclear. The length of the CDR3 is 13 residues. Trimming removed 2 bases at V and 1 base at J, with 6 bases between. Germline V gene data show CDR1 as MNHEY and CDR2 as SVGAGI. CDR3 sequence: CASSYTYSYEQYF. CDR3 nucleotides: TGTGCCAGCAGTTACACTTATTCCTACGAGCAGTACTTC.